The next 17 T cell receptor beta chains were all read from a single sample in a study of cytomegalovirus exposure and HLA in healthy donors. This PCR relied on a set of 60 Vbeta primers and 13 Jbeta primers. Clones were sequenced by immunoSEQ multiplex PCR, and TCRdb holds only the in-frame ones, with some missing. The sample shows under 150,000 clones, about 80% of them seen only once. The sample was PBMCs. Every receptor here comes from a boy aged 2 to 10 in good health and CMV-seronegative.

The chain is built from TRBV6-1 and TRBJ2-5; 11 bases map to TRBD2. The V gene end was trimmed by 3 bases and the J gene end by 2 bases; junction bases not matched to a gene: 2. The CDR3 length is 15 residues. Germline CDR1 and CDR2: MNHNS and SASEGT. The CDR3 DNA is TGTGCCAGCAGTGATGTAGCGGGGGGGCAAGAGACCCAGTACTTC. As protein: CASSDVAGGQETQYF.

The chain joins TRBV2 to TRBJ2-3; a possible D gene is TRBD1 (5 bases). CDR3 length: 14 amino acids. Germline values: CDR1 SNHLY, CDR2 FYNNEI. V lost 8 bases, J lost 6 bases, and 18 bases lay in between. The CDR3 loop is CASGLRQSTDTQYF. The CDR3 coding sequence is TGTGCCAGCGGCCTAAGACAGTCCACGGATACGCAGTATTTT.

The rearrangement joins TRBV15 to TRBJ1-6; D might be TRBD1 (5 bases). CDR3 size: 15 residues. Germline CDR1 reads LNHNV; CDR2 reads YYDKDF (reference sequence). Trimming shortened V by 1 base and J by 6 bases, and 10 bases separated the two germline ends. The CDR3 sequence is CATSRAGGANSPLHF. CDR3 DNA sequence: TGTGCCACCAGCAGAGCCGGGGGAGCTAATTCACCCCTCCACTTT.

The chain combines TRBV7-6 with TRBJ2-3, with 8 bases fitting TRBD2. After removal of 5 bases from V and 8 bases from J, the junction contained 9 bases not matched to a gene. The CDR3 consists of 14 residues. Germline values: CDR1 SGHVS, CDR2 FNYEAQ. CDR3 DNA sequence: TGTGCCAGCAGCCTTAGCGGGGTCTCGAGTACGCAGTATTTT. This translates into CASSLSGVSSTQYF.

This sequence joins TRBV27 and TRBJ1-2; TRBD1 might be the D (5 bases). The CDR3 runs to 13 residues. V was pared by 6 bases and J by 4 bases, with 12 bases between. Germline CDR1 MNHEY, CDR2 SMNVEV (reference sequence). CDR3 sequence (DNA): TGTGCCAGCAGCTCCAGGGCCGGCTATGGCTACACCTTC. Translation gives CASSSRAGYGYTF.

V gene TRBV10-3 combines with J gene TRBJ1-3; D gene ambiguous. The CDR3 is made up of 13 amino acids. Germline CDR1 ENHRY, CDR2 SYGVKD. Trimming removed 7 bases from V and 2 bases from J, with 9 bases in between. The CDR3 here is CAINTITGNTIYF. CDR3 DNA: TGTGCCATCAATACAATTACTGGAAACACCATATATTTT.

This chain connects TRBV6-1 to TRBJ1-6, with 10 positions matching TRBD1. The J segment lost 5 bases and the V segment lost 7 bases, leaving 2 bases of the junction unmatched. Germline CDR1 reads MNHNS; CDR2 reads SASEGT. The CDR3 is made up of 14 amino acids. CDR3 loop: CASTGTGDNSPLHF. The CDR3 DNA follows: TGTGCCAGCACCGGGACAGGGGATAATTCACCCCTCCACTTT.

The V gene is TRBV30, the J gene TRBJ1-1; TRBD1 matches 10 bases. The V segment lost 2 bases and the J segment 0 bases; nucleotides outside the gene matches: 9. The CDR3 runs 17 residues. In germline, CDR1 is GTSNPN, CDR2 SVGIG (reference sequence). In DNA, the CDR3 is TGTGCCTGGAGTAATAGACAGGGGGCCTACATGAACACTGAAGCTTTCTTT. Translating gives CAWSNRQGAYMNTEAFF.

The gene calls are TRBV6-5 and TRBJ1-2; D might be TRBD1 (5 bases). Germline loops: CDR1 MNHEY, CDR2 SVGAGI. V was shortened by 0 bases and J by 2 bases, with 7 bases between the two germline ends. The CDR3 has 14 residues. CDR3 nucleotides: TGTGCCAGCAGTTACTCGCCAGGGAACTATGGCTACACCTTC. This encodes CASSYSPGNYGYTF.

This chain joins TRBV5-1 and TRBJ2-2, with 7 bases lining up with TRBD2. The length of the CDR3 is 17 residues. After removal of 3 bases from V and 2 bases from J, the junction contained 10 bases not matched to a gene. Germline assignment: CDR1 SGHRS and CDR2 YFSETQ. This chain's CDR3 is CASSSARTSSNTGELFF. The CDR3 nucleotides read TGCGCCAGCAGCTCCGCTAGGACTAGTTCAAACACCGGGGAGCTGTTTTTT.

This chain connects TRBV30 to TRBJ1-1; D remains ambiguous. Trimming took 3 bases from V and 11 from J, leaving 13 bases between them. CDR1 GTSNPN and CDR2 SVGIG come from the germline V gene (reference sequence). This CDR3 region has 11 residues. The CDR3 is CAWSDTYRAFF. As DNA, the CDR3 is TGTGCCTGGAGCGACACGTACCGGGCTTTCTTT.

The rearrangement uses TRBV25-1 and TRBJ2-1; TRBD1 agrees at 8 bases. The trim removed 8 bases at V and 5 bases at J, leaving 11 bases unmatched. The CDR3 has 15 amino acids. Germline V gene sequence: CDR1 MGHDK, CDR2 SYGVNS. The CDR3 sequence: CASRGRGQVDNEQFF. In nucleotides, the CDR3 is TGTGCCAGCCGTGGTCGGGGACAGGTCGACAATGAGCAGTTCTTC.

For the CDR3, the DNA is TGTGCCAGCAGCTCCAAGGAGGACTCAAATGAAAAACTGTTTTTT. Protein sequence: CASSSKEDSNEKLFF. The genes are TRBV11-2 and TRBJ1-4; D is uncertain. This CDR3 has 15 amino acids. Germline-derived CDR1 and CDR2 are SGHAT and FQNNGV. V shed 4 bases and J shed 5 bases, with 14 bases lying between them.

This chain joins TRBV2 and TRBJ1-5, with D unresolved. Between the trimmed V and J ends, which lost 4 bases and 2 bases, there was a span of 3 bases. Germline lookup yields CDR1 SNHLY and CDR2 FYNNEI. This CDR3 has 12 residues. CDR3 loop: CASSGGNQPQHF. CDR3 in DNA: TGTGCCAGCAGTGGAGGCAATCAGCCCCAGCATTTT.

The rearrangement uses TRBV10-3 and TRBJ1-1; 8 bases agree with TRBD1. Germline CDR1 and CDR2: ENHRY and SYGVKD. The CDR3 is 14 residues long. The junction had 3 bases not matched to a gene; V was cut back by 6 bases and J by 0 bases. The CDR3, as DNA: TGTGCCATCAGGCAGACAGGGGTGAACACTGAAGCTTTCTTT. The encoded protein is CAIRQTGVNTEAFF.

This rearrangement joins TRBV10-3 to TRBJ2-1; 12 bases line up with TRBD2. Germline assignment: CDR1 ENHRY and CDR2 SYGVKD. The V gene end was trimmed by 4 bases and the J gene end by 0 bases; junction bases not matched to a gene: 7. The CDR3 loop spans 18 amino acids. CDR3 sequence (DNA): TGTGCCATCAGTGGGCTAGCGGGAGGGAGTAGCTCCTACAATGAGCAGTTCTTC. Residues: CAISGLAGGSSSYNEQFF.

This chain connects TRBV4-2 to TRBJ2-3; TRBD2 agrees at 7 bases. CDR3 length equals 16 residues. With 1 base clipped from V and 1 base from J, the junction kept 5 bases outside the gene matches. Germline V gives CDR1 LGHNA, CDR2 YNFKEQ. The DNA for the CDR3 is TGTGCCAGCAGCCAAGCGACTAGCAGACGCACAGATACGCAGTATTTT. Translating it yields CASSQATSRRTDTQYF.